The text below deals with one TCR beta chain. The assay was immunoSEQ multiplex PCR, and TCRdb's table has in-frame clones only and misses some. The sample has 300,000 to 350,000 clones, 80% to 95% seen once. Seattle researchers signed up patients amid active infection and tracked them longitudinally. These data are taken from a study of blood T cell repertoires in COVID-19. The overall study: Donors in the United States, Italy and Spain gave samples during acute or convalescent COVID-19. PBMCs, B-cell-depleted T cells, or T cells provided the cDNA or gDNA that made up the material.

This clonotype was obtained from a woman aged 30 to 39 with COVID-19, enrolled during active disease. Sequencing was performed on peripheral blood.

The CDR3 DNA is TGTGCCAGCAGGTCGACAGGGGGCACAGAGACCCAGTACTTC. Translating it yields CASRSTGGTETQYF. The chain combines TRBV28 with TRBJ2-5; 10 bases map to TRBD1. With 6 bases clipped from V and 4 bases from J, the junction kept 5 bases outside the gene matches. Per germline, CDR1 MDHEN and CDR2 SYDVKM. This CDR3 is 14 amino acids long.